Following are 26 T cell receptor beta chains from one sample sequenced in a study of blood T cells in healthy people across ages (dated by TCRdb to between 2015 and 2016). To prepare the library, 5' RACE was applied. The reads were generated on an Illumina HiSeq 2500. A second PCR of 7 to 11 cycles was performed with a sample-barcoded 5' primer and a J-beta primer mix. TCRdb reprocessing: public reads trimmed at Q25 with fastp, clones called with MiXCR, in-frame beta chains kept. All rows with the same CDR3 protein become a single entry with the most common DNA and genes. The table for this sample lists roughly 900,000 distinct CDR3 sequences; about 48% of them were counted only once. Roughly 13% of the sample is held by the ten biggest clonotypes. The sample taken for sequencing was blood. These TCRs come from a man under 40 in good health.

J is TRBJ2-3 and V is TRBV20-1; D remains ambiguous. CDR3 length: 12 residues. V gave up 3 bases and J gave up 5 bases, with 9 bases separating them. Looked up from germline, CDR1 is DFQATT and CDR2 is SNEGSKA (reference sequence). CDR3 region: CSASTGKDTQYF. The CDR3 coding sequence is TGCAGTGCTAGCACGGGTAAAGATACGCAGTATTTT.

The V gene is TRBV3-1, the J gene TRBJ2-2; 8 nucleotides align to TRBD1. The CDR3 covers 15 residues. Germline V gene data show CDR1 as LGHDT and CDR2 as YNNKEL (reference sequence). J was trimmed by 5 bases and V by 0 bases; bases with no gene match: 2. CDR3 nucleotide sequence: TGTGCCAGCAGCCAAGATACAGGGGGAACCGGGGAGCTGTTTTTT. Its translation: CASSQDTGGTGELFF. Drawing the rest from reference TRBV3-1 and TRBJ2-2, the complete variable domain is DTAVSQTPKYLVTQMGNDKSIKCEQNLGHDTMYWYKQDSKKFLKIMFSYNNKELIINETVPNRFSPKSPDKAHLNLHINSLELGDSAVYFCASSQDTGGTGELFFGEGSRLTVL.

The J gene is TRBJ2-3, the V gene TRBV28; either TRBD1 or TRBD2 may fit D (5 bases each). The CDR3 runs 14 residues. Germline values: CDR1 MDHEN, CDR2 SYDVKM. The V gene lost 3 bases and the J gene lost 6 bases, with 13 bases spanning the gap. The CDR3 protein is CASSFTGQGDTQYF. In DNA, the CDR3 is TGTGCCAGCAGTTTCACGGGGCAAGGGGATACGCAGTATTTT.

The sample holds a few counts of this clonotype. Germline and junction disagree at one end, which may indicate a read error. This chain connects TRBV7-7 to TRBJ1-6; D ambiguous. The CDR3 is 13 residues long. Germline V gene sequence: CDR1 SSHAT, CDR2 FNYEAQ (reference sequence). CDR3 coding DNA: TGTGCTAGCAGCTTGCAGGAAAATTCACCCCTCCACTTT. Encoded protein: CASSLQENSPLHF. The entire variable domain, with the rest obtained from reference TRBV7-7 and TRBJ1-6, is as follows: GAGVSQSPRYKVTKRGQDVTLRCDPISSHATLYWYQQALGQGPEFLTYFNYEAQPDKSGLPSDRFSAERPEGSISTLTIQRTEQRDSAMYRCASSLQENSPLHFGNGTRLTVT.

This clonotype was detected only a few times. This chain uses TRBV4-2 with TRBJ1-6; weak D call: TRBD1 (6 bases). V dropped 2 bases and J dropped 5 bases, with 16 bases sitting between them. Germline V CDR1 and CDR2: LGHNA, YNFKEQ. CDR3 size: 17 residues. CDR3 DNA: TGTGCCAGCAGCCAAAACCCGACCGGACAGAATAATTCACCCCTCCACTTT. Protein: CASSQNPTGQNNSPLHF.

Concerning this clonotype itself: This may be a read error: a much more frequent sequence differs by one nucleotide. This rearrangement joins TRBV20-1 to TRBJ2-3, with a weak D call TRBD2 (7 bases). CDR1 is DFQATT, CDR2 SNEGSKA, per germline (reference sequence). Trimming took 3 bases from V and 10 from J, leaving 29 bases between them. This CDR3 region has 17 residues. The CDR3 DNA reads TGCAGTGCTAGGAGGGGTGCGGGGGCCGGGGGCCTCTATTCGCAGTATTTT. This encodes CSARRGAGAGGLYSQYF.

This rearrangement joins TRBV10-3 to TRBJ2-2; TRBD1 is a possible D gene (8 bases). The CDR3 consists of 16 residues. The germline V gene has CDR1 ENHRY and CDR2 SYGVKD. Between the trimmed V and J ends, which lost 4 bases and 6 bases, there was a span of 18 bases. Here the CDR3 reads CAISGTGGESAGELFF. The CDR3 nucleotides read TGTGCCATCAGTGGAACAGGGGGGGAGTCGGCCGGGGAGCTGTTTTTT.

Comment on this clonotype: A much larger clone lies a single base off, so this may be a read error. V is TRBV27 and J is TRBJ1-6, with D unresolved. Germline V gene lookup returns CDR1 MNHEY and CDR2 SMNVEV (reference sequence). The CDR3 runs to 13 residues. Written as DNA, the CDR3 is TGTGCCAGCAGTCCCCCTTCAGGTTCACCCCCCCACTTT. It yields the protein CASSPPSGSPPHF.

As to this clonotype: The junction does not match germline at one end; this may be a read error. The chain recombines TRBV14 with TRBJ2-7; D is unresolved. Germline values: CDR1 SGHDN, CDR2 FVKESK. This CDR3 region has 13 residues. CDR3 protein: CASSRDNLYGQYF. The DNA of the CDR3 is TGTGCCAGCAGTCGTGACAATTTATACGGGCAGTACTTC.

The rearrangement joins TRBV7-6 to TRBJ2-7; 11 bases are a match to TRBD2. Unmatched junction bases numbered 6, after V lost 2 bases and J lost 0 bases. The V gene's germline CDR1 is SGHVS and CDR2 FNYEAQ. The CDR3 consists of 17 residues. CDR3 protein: CASSLLAGGPISYEQYF. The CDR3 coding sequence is TGTGCCAGCAGCTTACTAGCGGGGGGTCCCATCTCCTACGAGCAGTACTTC. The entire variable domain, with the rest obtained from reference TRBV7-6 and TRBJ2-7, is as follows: GAGVSQSPRYKVTKRGQDVALRCDPISGHVSLYWYRQALGQGPEFLTYFNYEAQQDKSGLPNDRFSAERPEGSISTLTIQRTEQRDSAMYRCASSLLAGGPISYEQYFGPGTRLTVT.

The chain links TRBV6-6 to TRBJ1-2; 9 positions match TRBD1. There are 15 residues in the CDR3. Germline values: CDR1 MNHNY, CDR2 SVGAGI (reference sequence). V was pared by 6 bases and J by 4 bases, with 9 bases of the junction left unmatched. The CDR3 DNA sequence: TGTGCCAGCAGACCGAGTCGGGACAGGGTCTATGGCTACACCTTC. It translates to CASRPSRDRVYGYTF.

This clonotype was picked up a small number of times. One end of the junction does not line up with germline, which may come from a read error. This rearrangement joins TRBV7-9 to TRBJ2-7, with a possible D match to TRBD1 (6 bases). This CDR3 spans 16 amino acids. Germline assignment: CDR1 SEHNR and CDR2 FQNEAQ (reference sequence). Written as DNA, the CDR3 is TGTGCCAGCAGCTACCGGACAGACCTAACCCCCTACGACCAGTACTTC. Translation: CASSYRTDLTPYDQYF.

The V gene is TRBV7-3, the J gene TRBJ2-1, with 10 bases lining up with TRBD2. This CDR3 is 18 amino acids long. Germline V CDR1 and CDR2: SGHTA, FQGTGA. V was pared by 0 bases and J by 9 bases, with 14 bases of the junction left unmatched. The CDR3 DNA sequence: TGTGCCAGCAGCTTAACGTTGGAGCGGGGGGGCCATTTGACTGAGCAGTTCTTC. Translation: CASSLTLERGGHLTEQFF.

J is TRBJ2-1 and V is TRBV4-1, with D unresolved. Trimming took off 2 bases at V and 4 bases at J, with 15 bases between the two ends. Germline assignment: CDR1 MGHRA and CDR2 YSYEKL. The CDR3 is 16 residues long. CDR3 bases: TGCGCCAGCAGCCAAAACCCCGGTGGAGCATACAATGAGCAGTTCTTC. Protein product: CASSQNPGGAYNEQFF.

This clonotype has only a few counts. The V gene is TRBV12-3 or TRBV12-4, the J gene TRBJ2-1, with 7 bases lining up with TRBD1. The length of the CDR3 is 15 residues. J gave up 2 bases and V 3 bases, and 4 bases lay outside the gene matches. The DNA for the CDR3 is TGTGCCAGCAGTTTGATACAGGGGACCTACAATGAGCAGTTCTTC. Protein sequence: CASSLIQGTYNEQFF.

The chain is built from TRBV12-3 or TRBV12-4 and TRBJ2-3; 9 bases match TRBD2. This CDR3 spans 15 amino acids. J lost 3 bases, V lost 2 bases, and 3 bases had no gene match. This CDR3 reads CASSLSSGGTDTQYF. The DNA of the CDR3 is TGTGCCAGCAGTTTAAGTAGCGGGGGTACAGATACGCAGTATTTT.

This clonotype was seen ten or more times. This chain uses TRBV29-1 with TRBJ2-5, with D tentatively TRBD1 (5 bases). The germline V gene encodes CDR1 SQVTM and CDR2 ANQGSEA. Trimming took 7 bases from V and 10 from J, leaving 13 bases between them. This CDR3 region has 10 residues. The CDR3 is CSATTQGQYF. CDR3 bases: TGCAGCGCTACCACGCAGGGCCAGTACTTC.

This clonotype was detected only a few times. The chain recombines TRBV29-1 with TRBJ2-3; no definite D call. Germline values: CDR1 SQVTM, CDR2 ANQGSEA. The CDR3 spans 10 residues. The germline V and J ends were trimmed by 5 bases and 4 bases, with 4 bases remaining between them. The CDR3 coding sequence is TGCAGCGTTATATCAGATACGCAGTATTTT. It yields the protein CSVISDTQYF.

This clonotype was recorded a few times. CDR3 sequence (DNA): TGTGCCACCAGTAGCTACCGGGATGAGCAGTTCTTC. Its protein product is CATSSYRDEQFF. The rearrangement links TRBV15 to TRBJ2-1; unclear D gene. The CDR3 length is 12 residues. Germline CDR1 reads LNHNV; CDR2 reads YYDKDF (reference sequence). Trimming took off 6 bases at V and 8 bases at J, with 11 bases between the two ends.

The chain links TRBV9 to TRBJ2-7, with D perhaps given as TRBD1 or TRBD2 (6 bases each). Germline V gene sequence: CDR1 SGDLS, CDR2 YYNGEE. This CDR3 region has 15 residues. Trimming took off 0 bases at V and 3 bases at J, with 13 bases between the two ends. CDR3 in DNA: TGTGCCAGCAGCGTAGAGTACGGAGGGGGCTACGAGCAGTACTTC. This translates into CASSVEYGGGYEQYF.

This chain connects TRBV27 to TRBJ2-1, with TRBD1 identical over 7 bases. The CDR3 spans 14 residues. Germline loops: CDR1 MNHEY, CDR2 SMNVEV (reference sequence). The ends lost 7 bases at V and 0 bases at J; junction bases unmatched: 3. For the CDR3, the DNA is TGTGCCAGCATCCGACAGGGCTCCTACAATGAGCAGTTCTTC. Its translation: CASIRQGSYNEQFF.

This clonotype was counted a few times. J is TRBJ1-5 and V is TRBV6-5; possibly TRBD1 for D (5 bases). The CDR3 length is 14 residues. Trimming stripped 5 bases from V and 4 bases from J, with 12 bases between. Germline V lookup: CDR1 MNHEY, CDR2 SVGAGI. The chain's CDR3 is CASSQNPGNQPQHF. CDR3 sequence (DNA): TGTGCCAGCAGTCAAAACCCAGGGAATCAGCCCCAGCATTTT.

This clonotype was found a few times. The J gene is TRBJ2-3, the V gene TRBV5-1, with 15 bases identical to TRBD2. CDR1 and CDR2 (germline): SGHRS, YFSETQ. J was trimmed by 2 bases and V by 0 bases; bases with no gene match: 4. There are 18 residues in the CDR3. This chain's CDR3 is CASSLARTSGGDTDTQYF. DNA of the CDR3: TGCGCCAGCAGCTTGGCCCGGACTAGCGGGGGGGACACAGATACGCAGTATTTT.

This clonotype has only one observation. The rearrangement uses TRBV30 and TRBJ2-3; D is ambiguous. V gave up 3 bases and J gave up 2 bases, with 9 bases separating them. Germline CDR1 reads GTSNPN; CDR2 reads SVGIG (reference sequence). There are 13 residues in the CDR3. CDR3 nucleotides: TGTGCCTGGAGGGACGGAGACACAGATACGCAGTATTTT. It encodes CAWRDGDTDTQYF.

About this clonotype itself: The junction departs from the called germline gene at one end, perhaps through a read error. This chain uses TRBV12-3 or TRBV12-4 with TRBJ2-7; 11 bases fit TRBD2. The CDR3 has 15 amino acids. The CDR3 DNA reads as TGTGCCAGCATTAATAGCGGGGGGGGCTCCTACGAGCAGCACTTC. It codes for CASINSGGGSYEQHF.

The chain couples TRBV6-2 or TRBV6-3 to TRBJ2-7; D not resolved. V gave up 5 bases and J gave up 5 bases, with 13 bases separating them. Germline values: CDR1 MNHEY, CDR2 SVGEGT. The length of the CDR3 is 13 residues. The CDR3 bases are TGTGCCAGCAGTACCCTACCTGGCAACGAGCAGTACTTC. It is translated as CASSTLPGNEQYF.